Below are 2 T cell receptor beta chains sequenced from a single sample in a study of T cells in Graves' hyperthyroidism and ophthalmopathy. Researchers amplified the TCR beta CDR3 regions from RNA transcripts. The HTBI set primed first-round TCR CDR3 RT-PCR. A single record per CDR3 protein comes from TCRdb applying MiXCR to the multiplex PCR reads. This sample has 200,000 to 250,000 distinct CDR3 sequences, with 17% found just once. Sequenced sample: blood. These receptors came from a middle-aged man with Graves' hyperthyroidism.

This clonotype was detected only a few times. The V call is TRBV20-1, the J call TRBJ2-7, with D perhaps matching TRBD2 (6 bases). Trimming cost V 1 base and J 0 bases, with 19 bases left between them. The CDR3 has 17 amino acids. Per the germline V gene, CDR1 is DFQATT and CDR2 is SNEGSKA (reference sequence). CDR3 in DNA: TGCAGTGCTAGAGTTGAGACTAGGCTTGGGAGCTCCTACGAGCAGTACTTC. Its translation: CSARVETRLGSSYEQYF.

This sequence joins TRBV27 and TRBJ2-2, with 7 bases that match TRBD1. This CDR3 region has 18 residues. V lost 1 base and J lost 2; bases outside the gene matches: 10. Germline CDR1 MNHEY, CDR2 SMNVEV (reference sequence). CDR3 protein: CASSLLVQGIPNTGELFF. The CDR3 nucleotides are TGTGCCAGCAGTTTATTGGTACAGGGGATCCCTAACACCGGGGAGCTGTTTTTT.